This TCR beta chain was recovered during a study of blood T cell repertoires in COVID-19. Produced via immunoSEQ multiplex PCR; TCRdb's table is partial and in-frame only. The sample holds about 260,000 clones, about 81% seen once. This clone was seen ten or more times. Sequenced sample: PBMCs or T cells enriched from blood (not recorded which). This TCR was recovered from a man aged 25 to 40 with acute COVID-19.

DNA for the CDR3: TGTGCCAGCAGCTCCTTAGCGGGGGTGACCAATGAGCAGTTCTTC. This translates into CASSSLAGVTNEQFF. The gene calls are TRBV7-8 and TRBJ2-1, with 9 bases fitting TRBD2. J gave up 6 bases and V 4 bases, and 7 bases lay outside the gene matches. Germline lookup yields CDR1 SGHVS and CDR2 FQNEAQ. This CDR3 is built from 15 residues. The full variable domain, its missing parts supplied by reference TRBV7-8 and TRBJ2-1, is GAGVSQSPRYKVAKRGQDVALRCDPISGHVSLFWYQQALGQGPEFLTYFQNEAQLDKSGLPSDRFFAERPEGSVSTLKIQRTQQEDSAVYLCASSSLAGVTNEQFFGPGTRLTVL.